The next 21 T cell receptor beta chains were all read from a single sample in a study of STAT5B mutations in CD4+ large granular lymphocyte leukemia. The protocol was immunoSEQ multiplex PCR, while the TCRdb copy is restricted to in-frame clones and leaves out a portion. The table includes approximately 30,000 clones, 68% detected once. The sequenced sample was CD4+ T cells from blood buffy coats. These receptors were collected from a human donor in good health.

The sample holds a few counts of this clone. The chain has TRBV7-9 and TRBJ1-1; D is unresolved. The CDR3 has 13 residues. The V gene lost 2 bases and the J gene lost 0 bases, with 4 bases spanning the gap. Germline V gives CDR1 SEHNR, CDR2 FQNEAQ (reference sequence). CDR3 residues: CASSLQVNTEAFF. The DNA of the CDR3 is TGTGCCAGCAGCTTACAGGTGAACACTGAAGCTTTCTTT.

The V call is TRBV9, the J call TRBJ1-1; no clear D. Trimming cost V 6 bases and J 1 base, with 10 bases left between them. In germline, CDR1 is SGDLS, CDR2 YYNGEE. The CDR3 has 13 amino acids. The CDR3 DNA is TGTGCCAGCACGGCAGGTCCGAACACTGAAGCTTTCTTT. Its protein product is CASTAGPNTEAFF. Complete variable domain (other parts from reference TRBV9 and TRBJ1-1): DSGVTQTPKHLITATGQRVTLRCSPRSGDLSVYWYQQSLDQGLQFLIQYYNGEERAKGNILERFSAQQFPDLHSELNLSSLELGDSALYFCASTAGPNTEAFFGQGTRLTVV.

A few counts support this clone. This chain uses TRBV11-2 with TRBJ1-1; no clear D gene. Germline CDR1 and CDR2: SGHAT and FQNNGV. Trimming pared 1 base from V and 5 bases from J, leaving 11 bases between. The length of the CDR3 is 14 residues. CDR3 coding DNA: TGTGCCAGCAGCTTAGTCAGCGCGGGGACTGAAGCTTTCTTT. It codes for CASSLVSAGTEAFF.

This clone was observed a few times. The rearrangement uses TRBV4-1 and TRBJ1-4; no definite D call. With 6 bases removed from V and 6 bases from J, the gap between germline ends came to 2 bases. The CDR3 length is 10 residues. Per germline, CDR1 MGHRA and CDR2 YSYEKL. CDR3 residues: CASRDEKLFF. DNA for the CDR3: TGCGCCAGCAGGGATGAAAAACTGTTTTTT.

The gene calls are TRBV18 and TRBJ2-5; D possibly corresponds to TRBD1 (7 bases). The CDR3 is 13 amino acids. Germline-derived CDR1 and CDR2 are KGHSH and LQKENI. Trimming stripped 3 bases from V and 5 bases from J, with 10 bases between. CDR3 DNA sequence: TGTGCCAGCTCACCGACAGGGAGGGAGACCCAGTACTTC. It translates to CASSPTGRETQYF.

V and J are TRBV10-2 and TRBJ1-2; D not resolved. Germline CDR1 is WSHSY and CDR2 is SAAADI. The CDR3 contains 11 residues. V lost 0 bases to trimming and J lost 8 bases, with 4 bases between them. The CDR3 sequence is CASSESWGYTF. In DNA, the CDR3 is TGCGCCAGCAGTGAGTCGTGGGGCTACACCTTC.

The J gene is TRBJ2-7, the V gene TRBV27, with 9 bases identical to TRBD1. V shed 6 bases, J shed 6 bases, and the junction held 12 bases outside the gene matches. CDR3 length equals 15 residues. Germline CDR1 is MNHEY and CDR2 is SMNVEV (reference sequence). The CDR3 spells CASSPTSGQGSEQYF. Written as DNA, the CDR3 is TGTGCCAGCAGCCCTACCTCCGGACAGGGGTCCGAGCAGTACTTC.

The V call is TRBV11-2, the J call TRBJ2-7; 11 bases line up with TRBD1. This CDR3 has 15 amino acids. Germline V gene lookup returns CDR1 SGHAT and CDR2 FQNNGV. J was trimmed by 2 bases and V by 3 bases; bases with no gene match: 3. In nucleotides, the CDR3 is TGTGCCAGCAGCTTCGGGACAGGGGGGCCCTACGAGCAGTACTTC. Its protein is CASSFGTGGPYEQYF.

The chain is built from TRBV4-1 and TRBJ2-3, with TRBD2 identical over 10 bases. The CDR3 runs to 16 residues. CDR1 is MGHRA and CDR2 is YSYEKL in the germline V gene. The junction had 6 bases not matched to a gene; V was cut back by 4 bases and J by 2 bases. The CDR3 coding sequence is TGCGCCAGCAGCCGAGCTAGCGGGGGAGTCACAGATACGCAGTATTTT. As protein: CASSRASGGVTDTQYF.

V gene TRBV29-1 combines with J gene TRBJ1-2; 7 bases align to TRBD1. V lost 5 bases and J lost 8; bases outside the gene matches: 11. The CDR3 consists of 13 residues. The germline gives CDR1 SQVTM, CDR2 ANQGSEA. The CDR3 sequence: CSVLEQGREGYTF. CDR3 coding DNA: TGCAGCGTTCTAGAACAGGGGAGGGAGGGCTACACCTTC.

This chain links TRBV6-4 with TRBJ2-1, with 8 nucleotides matching TRBD2. Trimming removed 4 bases from V and 1 base from J; junction bases left unmatched: 6. Germline assignment: CDR1 MRHNA and CDR2 SNTAGT. The CDR3 is 16 residues long. Here the CDR3 DNA reads TGTGCCAGCAGTGGCACTAGCGGCAAATCCTACAATGAGCAGTTCTTC. Protein: CASSGTSGKSYNEQFF.

The genes are TRBV10-3 and TRBJ2-5; 11 nucleotides align to TRBD2. The CDR3 has 16 residues. CDR1 is ENHRY, CDR2 SYGVKD, per germline. V dropped 0 bases and J dropped 2; count of bases not matched to a gene: 2. The CDR3 nucleotides read TGTGCCATCAGTGAGTCACTAGCGGGGGCGCAAGAGACCCAGTACTTC. This sequence encodes CAISESLAGAQETQYF.

V is TRBV29-1 and J is TRBJ2-3; D is undetermined. Germline V gives CDR1 SQVTM, CDR2 ANQGSEA. CDR3 size: 13 residues. Trimming removed 4 bases at V and 0 bases at J, with 8 bases between. The DNA of the CDR3 is TGCAGCGTTGCCGGATCTAGCACAGATACGCAGTATTTT. This gives the protein CSVAGSSTDTQYF.

The gene calls are TRBV7-8 and TRBJ1-5; D perhaps matches TRBD1 (6 bases). Germline-derived CDR1 and CDR2 are SGHVS and FQNEAQ. The CDR3 is 14 amino acids. The V and J ends lost 7 bases and 3 bases respectively, with 13 bases between them. The CDR3 DNA sequence: TGTGCCAGCACCAAAGGGGGGATCAATCAGCCCCAGCATTTT. This encodes CASTKGGINQPQHF.

V is TRBV5-4 and J is TRBJ1-6, with 8 positions matching TRBD1. Germline CDR1 and CDR2: SGHNT and YYREEE (reference sequence). The CDR3 is 15 amino acids. Trimming cost V 4 bases and J 7 bases; bases outside gene matches: 7. CDR3 sequence (DNA): TGTGCCAGCAGCGCAATACAGGGGGGGAATTCACCCCTCCACTTT. It codes for CASSAIQGGNSPLHF.

CDR3 bases: TGTGCCACCAGCTCTGGACTAGCGGGAGTACAAGAGACCCAGTACTTC. It specifies CATSSGLAGVQETQYF. This sequence joins TRBV15 and TRBJ2-5, with 13 bases matching TRBD2. The V gene's germline CDR1 is LNHNV and CDR2 YYDKDF (reference sequence). With V trimmed by 5 bases and J by 2 bases, 5 bases remained unmatched. CDR3 length: 16 residues.

This chain links TRBV4-2 with TRBJ2-4; 7 bases are shared with TRBD2. The junction had 5 bases not matched to a gene; V was cut back by 3 bases and J by 0 bases. The CDR3 covers 16 residues. Germline V CDR1 and CDR2: LGHNA, YNFKEQ. The CDR3 DNA reads as TGTGCCAGCAGCCAGGGGGGGGACCTAGCCAAAAACATTCAGTACTTC. Translating gives CASSQGGDLAKNIQYF.

The chain employs TRBV4-1 and TRBJ1-2; 8 bases are a match to TRBD1. The V gene end was trimmed by 4 bases and the J gene end by 4 bases; junction bases not matched to a gene: 11. CDR1 is MGHRA and CDR2 is YSYEKL in the germline V gene. The CDR3 sequence is 16 residues long. The CDR3 loop reads CASSLGPGQASYGYTF. The CDR3 DNA reads TGCGCCAGCAGCCTGGGCCCGGGACAGGCGAGCTATGGCTACACCTTC.

J is TRBJ2-7 and V is TRBV5-6; TRBD2 matches at 9 bases. The CDR3 covers 17 residues. Germline V gene data show CDR1 as SGHDT and CDR2 as YYEEEE. The V and J ends lost 7 bases and 2 bases, in that order; junction bases with no gene match: 16. The CDR3 nucleotides are TGTGCCAGCGCCACCACCGTAGCGGGGGCCCTAACCTACGAGCAGTACTTC. Translated: CASATTVAGALTYEQYF.

A few counts support this clone. The V gene is TRBV10-3, the J gene TRBJ1-1, with D maybe TRBD1 (5 bases). V shed 5 bases and J shed 3 bases, with 16 bases lying between them. Germline V gives CDR1 ENHRY, CDR2 SYGVKD. The CDR3 has 15 residues. This CDR3 reads CAISNPRMGDTEAFF. For the CDR3, the DNA is TGTGCCATCAGTAACCCTCGTATGGGGGACACTGAAGCTTTCTTT.

This rearrangement joins TRBV2 to TRBJ1-2; D is unresolved. The CDR3 has 12 amino acids. The germline V gene has CDR1 SNHLY and CDR2 FYNNEI. Trimming left V 6 bases short and J 8 bases short, with 13 bases between. The CDR3 is CASRKDAGGYTF. In DNA, the CDR3 is TGTGCCAGCAGGAAGGACGCTGGGGGCTACACCTTC.